The T cell receptor (beta chain) described here comes from a study of blood T cells in healthy people across ages. Details on this clonotype: Its antigen is undetermined.

Combining a sample-barcoded 5' primer with a J-beta primer mix, a second PCR ran for 7 to 11 cycles. Through a template-switch adaptor with 12 random nucleotides, each cDNA molecule received a tag. TCRdb called the 5' RACE reads again in MiXCR, with one record for every CDR3 protein. The sample records 1,500,000 or so distinct CDR3 sequences, around 40% being singletons. Points from the study as a whole: Investigators viewed diversity estimates from one million T cells as underestimates, the study reported. TCR beta diversity per million T cells fell roughly linearly with age.

There are 16 residues in the CDR3. Germline CDR1 SGHTA, CDR2 FQGTGA. The trim removed 8 bases at V and 1 base at J, leaving 12 bases unmatched. The sequence derives from a woman aged 18-30 years in good health. Specimen: blood. J is TRBJ1-2 and V is TRBV7-3, with 8 bases matching TRBD1. CDR3 sequence (DNA): TGTGCCAGCGGCCGAGGGACAGGCAAGCTTAACTATGGCTACACCTTC. Translation: CASGRGTGKLNYGYTF. Complete variable domain (other parts from reference TRBV7-3 and TRBJ1-2): GAGVSQTPSNKVTEKGKYVELRCDPISGHTALYWYRQSLGQGPEFLIYFQGTGAADDSGLPNDRFFAVRPEGSVSTLKIQRTERGDSAVYLCASGRGTGKLNYGYTFGSGTRLTVV.